This T cell receptor gamma chain was found in a study of gamma-delta T cells after stem cell transplantation. TCRdb re-identified clones in the RT-PCR reads via CATT. The sample has about 1,900 gamma-chain clones, 2.5% to 4% seen once. Judged by abundance, this clone is medium-sized (0.01 to 0.1%). V lost 0 bases, J lost 7 bases, and 6 bases stayed unmatched. CDR1 and CDR2 (germline): VENAVY, YDSYNSRV. The CDR3 is 13 amino acids. This TCR was sampled from a human donor. It is not recorded whose cells these are; they may come from a transplant donor. The chain has TRGV8 and TRGJ1 or TRGJ2. Sequencing was done on a sample of gamma-delta T cells. CDR3 DNA sequence: TGTGCCACCTGGGATAGGCCGGGCTATAAGAAACTCTTT. Its protein is CATWDRPGYKKLF.